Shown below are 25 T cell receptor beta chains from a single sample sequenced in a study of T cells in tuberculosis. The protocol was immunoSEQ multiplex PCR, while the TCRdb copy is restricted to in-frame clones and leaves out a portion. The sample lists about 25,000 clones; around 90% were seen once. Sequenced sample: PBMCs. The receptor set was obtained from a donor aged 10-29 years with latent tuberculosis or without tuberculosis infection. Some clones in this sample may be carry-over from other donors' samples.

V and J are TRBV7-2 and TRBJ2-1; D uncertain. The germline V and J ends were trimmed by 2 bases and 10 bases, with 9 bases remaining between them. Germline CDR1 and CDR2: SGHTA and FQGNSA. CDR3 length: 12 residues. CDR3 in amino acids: CASSLIQREQFF. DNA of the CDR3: TGTGCCAGCAGCTTAATCCAACGGGAGCAGTTCTTC.

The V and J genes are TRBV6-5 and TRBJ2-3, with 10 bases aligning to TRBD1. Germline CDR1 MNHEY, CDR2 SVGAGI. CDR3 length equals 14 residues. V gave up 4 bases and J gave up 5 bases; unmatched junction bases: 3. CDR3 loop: CASSSGQGEDTQYF. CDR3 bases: TGTGCCAGCAGTTCAGGACAGGGGGAAGATACGCAGTATTTT.

The CDR3 DNA sequence: TGTGCCAGTAGTAAGTCCTCCAGGGGTCAGTACGAGCAGTACTTC. Its protein is CASSKSSRGQYEQYF. The V gene is TRBV19, the J gene TRBJ2-7, with D possibly matching TRBD1 (6 bases). Trimming stripped 4 bases from V and 4 bases from J, with 17 bases between. The germline V gene has CDR1 LNHDA and CDR2 SQIVND (reference sequence). This CDR3 has 15 amino acids.

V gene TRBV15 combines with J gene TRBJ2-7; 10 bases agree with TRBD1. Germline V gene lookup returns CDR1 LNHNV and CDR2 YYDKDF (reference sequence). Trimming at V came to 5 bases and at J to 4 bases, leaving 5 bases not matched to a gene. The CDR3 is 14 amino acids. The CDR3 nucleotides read TGTGCCACCAGCGGGGACAGGGGAGATTACGAGCAGTACTTC. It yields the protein CATSGDRGDYEQYF.

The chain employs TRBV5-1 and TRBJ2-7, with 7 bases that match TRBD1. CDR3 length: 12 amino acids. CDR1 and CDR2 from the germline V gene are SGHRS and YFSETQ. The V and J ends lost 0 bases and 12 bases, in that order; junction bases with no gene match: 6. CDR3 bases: TGCGCCAGCAGCTTGGGACAGGGCCTAGGGTACTTC. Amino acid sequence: CASSLGQGLGYF.

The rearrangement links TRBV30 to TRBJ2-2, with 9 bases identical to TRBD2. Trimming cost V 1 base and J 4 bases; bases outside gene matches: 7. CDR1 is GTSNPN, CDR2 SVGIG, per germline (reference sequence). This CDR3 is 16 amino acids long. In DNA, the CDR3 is TGTGCCTGGAGTGCGGTAGCGGGAGTCTTCACCGGGGAGCTGTTTTTT. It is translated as CAWSAVAGVFTGELFF.

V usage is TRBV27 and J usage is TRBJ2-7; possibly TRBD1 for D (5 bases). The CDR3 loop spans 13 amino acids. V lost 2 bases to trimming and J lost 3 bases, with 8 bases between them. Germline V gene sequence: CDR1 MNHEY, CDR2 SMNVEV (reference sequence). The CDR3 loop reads CASSLQGFYEQYF. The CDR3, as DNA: TGTGCCAGCAGTTTACAGGGATTCTACGAGCAGTACTTC.

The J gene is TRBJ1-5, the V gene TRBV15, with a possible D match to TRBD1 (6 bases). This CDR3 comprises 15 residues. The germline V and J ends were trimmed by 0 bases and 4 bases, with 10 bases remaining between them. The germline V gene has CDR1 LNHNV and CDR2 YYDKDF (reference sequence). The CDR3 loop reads CATSREGQFNQPQHF. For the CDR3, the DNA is TGTGCCACCAGCAGAGAAGGACAGTTTAATCAGCCCCAGCATTTT.

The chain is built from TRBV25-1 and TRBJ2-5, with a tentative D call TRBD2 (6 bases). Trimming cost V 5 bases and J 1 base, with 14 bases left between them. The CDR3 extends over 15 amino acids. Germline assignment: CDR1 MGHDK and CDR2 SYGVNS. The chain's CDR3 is CASSPSGGPQETQYF. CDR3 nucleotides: TGTGCCAGCAGTCCCTCTGGAGGGCCCCAAGAGACCCAGTACTTC.

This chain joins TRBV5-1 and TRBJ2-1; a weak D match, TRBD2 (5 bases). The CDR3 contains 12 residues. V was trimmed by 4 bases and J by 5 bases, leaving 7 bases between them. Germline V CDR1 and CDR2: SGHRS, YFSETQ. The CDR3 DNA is TGCGCCAGCAGCGCCGGGAACAATGAGCAGTTCTTC. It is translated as CASSAGNNEQFF.

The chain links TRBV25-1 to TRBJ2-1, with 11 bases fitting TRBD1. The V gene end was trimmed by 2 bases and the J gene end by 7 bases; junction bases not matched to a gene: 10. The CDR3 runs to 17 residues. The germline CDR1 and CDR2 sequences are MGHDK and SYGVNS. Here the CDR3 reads CASSEIRGDRGRNEQFF. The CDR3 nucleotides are TGTGCCAGCAGTGAAATAAGAGGGGACAGGGGGAGGAATGAGCAGTTCTTC.

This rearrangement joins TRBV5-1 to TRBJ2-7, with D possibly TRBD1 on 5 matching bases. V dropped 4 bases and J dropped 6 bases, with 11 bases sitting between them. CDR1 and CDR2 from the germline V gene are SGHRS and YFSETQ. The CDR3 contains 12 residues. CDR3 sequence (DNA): TGCGCCAGCAGCGGTCAGGGTGCCGAGCAGTACTTC. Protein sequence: CASSGQGAEQYF.

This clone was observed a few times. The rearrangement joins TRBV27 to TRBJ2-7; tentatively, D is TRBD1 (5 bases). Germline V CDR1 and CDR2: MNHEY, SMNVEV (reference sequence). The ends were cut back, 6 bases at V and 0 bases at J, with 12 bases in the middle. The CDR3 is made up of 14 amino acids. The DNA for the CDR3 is TGTGCCAGCAGGCCCGCAGGGTTCTCCTACGAGCAGTACTTC. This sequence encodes CASRPAGFSYEQYF.

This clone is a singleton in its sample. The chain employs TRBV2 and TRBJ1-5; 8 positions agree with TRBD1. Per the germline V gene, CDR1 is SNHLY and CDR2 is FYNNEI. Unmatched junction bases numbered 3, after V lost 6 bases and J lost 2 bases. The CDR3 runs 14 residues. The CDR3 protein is CASRGQGRNQPQHF. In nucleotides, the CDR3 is TGTGCCAGCAGAGGACAGGGTCGCAATCAGCCCCAGCATTTT.

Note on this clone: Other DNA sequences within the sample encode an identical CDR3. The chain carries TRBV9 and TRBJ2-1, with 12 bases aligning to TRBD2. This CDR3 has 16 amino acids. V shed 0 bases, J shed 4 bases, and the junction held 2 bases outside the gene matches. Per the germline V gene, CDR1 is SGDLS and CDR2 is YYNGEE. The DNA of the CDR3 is TGTGCCAGCAGCGTAGAGCTAGCGGGAGGGTACAATGAGCAGTTCTTC. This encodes CASSVELAGGYNEQFF.

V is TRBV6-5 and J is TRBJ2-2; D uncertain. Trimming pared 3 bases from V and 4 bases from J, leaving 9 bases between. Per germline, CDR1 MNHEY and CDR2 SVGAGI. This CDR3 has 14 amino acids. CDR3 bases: TGTGCCAGCAGTTATCTGACTGGCACCGGGGAGCTGTTTTTT. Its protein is CASSYLTGTGELFF.

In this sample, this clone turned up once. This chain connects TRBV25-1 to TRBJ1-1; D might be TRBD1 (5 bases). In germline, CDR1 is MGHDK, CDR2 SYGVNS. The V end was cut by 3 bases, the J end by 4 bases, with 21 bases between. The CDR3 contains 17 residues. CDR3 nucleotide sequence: TGTGCCAGCAGTGAGATCCAGGGAGGCCTAATGGTCACTGAAGCTTTCTTT. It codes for CASSEIQGGLMVTEAFF.

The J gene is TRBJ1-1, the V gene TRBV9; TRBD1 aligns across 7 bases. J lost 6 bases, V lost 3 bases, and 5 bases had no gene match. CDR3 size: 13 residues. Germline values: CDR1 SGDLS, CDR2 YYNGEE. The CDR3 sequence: CASSGNRGAEAFF. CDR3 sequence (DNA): TGTGCCAGCAGCGGGAACAGGGGCGCTGAAGCTTTCTTT.

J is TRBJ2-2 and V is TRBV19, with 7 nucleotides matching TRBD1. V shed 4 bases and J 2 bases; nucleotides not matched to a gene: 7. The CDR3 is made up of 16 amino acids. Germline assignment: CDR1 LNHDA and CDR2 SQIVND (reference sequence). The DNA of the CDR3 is TGTGCCAGTAGTAACCGGGACAGAACTAACACCGGGGAGCTGTTTTTT. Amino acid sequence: CASSNRDRTNTGELFF.

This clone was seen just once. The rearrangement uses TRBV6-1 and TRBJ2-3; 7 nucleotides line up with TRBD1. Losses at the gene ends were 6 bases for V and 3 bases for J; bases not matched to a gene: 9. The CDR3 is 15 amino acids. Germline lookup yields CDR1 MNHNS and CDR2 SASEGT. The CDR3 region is CASRTGVEITDTQYF. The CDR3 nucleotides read TGTGCCAGCAGAACAGGGGTCGAAATAACAGATACGCAGTATTTT.

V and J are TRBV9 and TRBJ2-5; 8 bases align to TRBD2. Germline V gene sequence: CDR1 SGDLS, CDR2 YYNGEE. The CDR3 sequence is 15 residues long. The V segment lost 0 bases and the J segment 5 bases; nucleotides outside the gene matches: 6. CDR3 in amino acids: CASSVGPGGAETQYF. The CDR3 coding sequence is TGTGCCAGCAGCGTAGGGCCGGGGGGGGCCGAGACCCAGTACTTC.

The CDR3 reads CASSLGTGEYGYTF. The CDR3 nucleotides are TGTGCCAGCAGCTTAGGGACAGGGGAATATGGCTACACCTTC. V and J are TRBV7-9 and TRBJ1-2; 9 nucleotides align to TRBD1. Germline trimming cut 1 base from V and 5 bases from J; bases unmatched to any gene: 2. Germline CDR1 and CDR2: SEHNR and FQNEAQ (reference sequence). The CDR3 consists of 14 residues. Full variable domain (outside the CDR3, taken from reference TRBV7-9 and TRBJ1-2): DTGVSQNPRHKITKRGQNVTFRCDPISEHNRLYWYRQTLGQGPEFLTYFQNEAQLEKSRLLSDRFSAERPKGSFSTLEIQRTEQGDSAMYLCASSLGTGEYGYTFGSGTRLTVV.

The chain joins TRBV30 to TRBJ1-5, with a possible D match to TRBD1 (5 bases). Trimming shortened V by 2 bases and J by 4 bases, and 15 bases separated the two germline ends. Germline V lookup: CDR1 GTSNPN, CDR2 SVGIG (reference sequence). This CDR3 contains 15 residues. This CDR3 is CAWSLGGVGNQPQHF. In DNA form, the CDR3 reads TGTGCCTGGAGTTTAGGAGGGGTAGGGAATCAGCCCCAGCATTTT.

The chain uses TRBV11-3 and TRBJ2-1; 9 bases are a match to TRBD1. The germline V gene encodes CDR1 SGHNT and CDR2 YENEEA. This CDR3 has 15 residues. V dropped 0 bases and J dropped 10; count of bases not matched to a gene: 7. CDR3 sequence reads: CASSLEGDRGYEQFF. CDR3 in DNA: TGTGCCAGCAGCTTAGAAGGTGACAGGGGGTACGAGCAGTTCTTC.

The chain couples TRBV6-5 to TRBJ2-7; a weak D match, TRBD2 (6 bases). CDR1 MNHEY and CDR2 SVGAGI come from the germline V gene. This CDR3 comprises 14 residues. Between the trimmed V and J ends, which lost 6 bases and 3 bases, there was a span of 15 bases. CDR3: CASSRDFASYEQYF. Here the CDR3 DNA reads TGTGCCAGCAGCCGGGACTTCGCAAGCTACGAGCAGTACTTC.